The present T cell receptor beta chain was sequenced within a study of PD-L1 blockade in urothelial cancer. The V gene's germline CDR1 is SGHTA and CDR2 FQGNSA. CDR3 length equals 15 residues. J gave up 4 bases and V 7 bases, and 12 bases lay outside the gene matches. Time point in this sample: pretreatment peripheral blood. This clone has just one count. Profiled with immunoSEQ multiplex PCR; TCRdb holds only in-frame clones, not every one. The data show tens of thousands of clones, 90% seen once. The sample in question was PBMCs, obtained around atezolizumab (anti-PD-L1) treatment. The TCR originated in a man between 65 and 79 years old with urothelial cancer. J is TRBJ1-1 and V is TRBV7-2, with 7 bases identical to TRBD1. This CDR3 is CASTPSGGLSTEAFF. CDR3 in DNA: TGTGCCAGCACCCCCTCAGGGGGATTGAGCACTGAAGCTTTCTTT. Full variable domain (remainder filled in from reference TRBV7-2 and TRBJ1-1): GAGVSQSPSNKVTEKGKDVELRCDPISGHTALYWYRQSLGQGLEFLIYFQGNSAPDKSGLPSDRFSAERTGGSVSTLTIQRTQQEDSAVYLCASTPSGGLSTEAFFGQGTRLTVV.